This T cell receptor (beta chain) originates from a study of T cells in narcolepsy. The CDR3 runs to 16 residues. V gave up 4 bases and J gave up 2 bases; unmatched junction bases: 6. The V gene's germline CDR1 is SGHRS and CDR2 YFSETQ. Libraries were prepared by immunoSEQ multiplex PCR; TCRdb keeps only in-frame clonotypes and omits some of them. Among around 25,000 clones listed, approximately 80% were seen once. The sequence derives from a human donor in good health. This rearrangement joins TRBV5-1 to TRBJ2-5; the match to TRBD2 covers 12 bases. Sequenced: memory (CD45RA-) CD4+ T cells from blood. CDR3 bases: TGCGCCAGCAGCCTGACTAGCGGGAGTGGGCAAGAGACCCAGTACTTC. This translates into CASSLTSGSGQETQYF.